These 22 T cell receptor beta chains were sequenced from one sample in a study of OX40 agonist ivuxolimab in advanced cancers. This table comes from immunoSEQ multiplex PCR, and its TCRdb copy is limited to in-frame clones, with some not included. The sample yields more than 15,000 clones, around 74% seen once. The specimen was CD4+ or CD8+ T cells sorted from blood, collected in a trial of the OX40 agonist ivuxolimab. These TCRs come from an adult with an advanced solid tumor such as melanoma, head and neck, liver or kidney cancer.

The chain couples TRBV28 to TRBJ2-3; 13 bases agree with TRBD2. The ends lost 9 bases at V and 2 bases at J; junction bases unmatched: 5. CDR1 is MDHEN, CDR2 SYDVKM, per germline. This CDR3 is built from 15 residues. The CDR3 DNA is TGTGCCAGTTGGACTAGCGGGAGCTTCACAGATACGCAGTATTTT. This gives the protein CASWTSGSFTDTQYF. Full variable domain (rest looked up from reference TRBV28 and TRBJ2-3): DVKVTQSSRYLVKRTGEKVFLECVQDMDHENMFWYRQDPGLGLRLIYFSYDVKMKEKGDIPEGYSVSREKKERFSLILESASTNQTSMYLCASWTSGSFTDTQYFGPGTRLTVL.

V gene TRBV2 combines with J gene TRBJ1-2, with a weak D call TRBD1 (6 bases). Germline V gene lookup returns CDR1 SNHLY and CDR2 FYNNEI. The V and J ends lost 4 bases and 8 bases respectively, with 8 bases between them. CDR3 length: 11 amino acids. The CDR3 sequence is CASSGTVGYTF. CDR3 bases: TGTGCCAGCAGTGGGACAGTCGGCTACACCTTC.

The gene calls are TRBV5-4 and TRBJ1-2; D not resolved. In germline, CDR1 is SGHNT, CDR2 YYREEE (reference sequence). The CDR3 runs to 14 residues. The ends were cut back, 3 bases at V and 8 bases at J, with 17 bases in the middle. CDR3 sequence (DNA): TGTGCCAGCAGCTACACGGGATTACGGGGAGGCTACACCTTC. Translating it yields CASSYTGLRGGYTF.

This clone came up a few times. The chain couples TRBV10-2 to TRBJ2-3; D is possibly TRBD1 or TRBD2 (6 bases each). V lost 3 bases, J lost 4 bases, and 11 bases lay in between. CDR1 is WSHSY, CDR2 SAAADI, per germline. This CDR3 region has 14 residues. The CDR3 DNA reads as TGCGCCAGCAGTGACCCTAGGGGGGCAGATACGCAGTATTTT. It yields the protein CASSDPRGADTQYF.

The CDR3 loop reads CASTLSGGALSEQYF. The CDR3, as DNA: TGTGCCAGCACCCTAAGCGGGGGGGCCTTGAGCGAGCAGTACTTC. This chain joins TRBV7-8 and TRBJ2-7, with 10 bases matching TRBD2. CDR1 is SGHVS, CDR2 FQNEAQ, per germline. The J segment lost 6 bases and the V segment lost 7 bases, leaving 12 bases of the junction unmatched. The CDR3 is 15 amino acids.

The chain is built from TRBV4-1 and TRBJ2-2; D is perhaps TRBD1 or TRBD2 (5 bases each). V lost 0 bases and J 5 bases, leaving 16 bases between the germline ends. This CDR3 region has 17 residues. Germline assignment: CDR1 MGHRA and CDR2 YSYEKL. Written as DNA, the CDR3 is TGCGCCAGCAGCCAAGACAGGGCCTACCGCGGGACCGGGGAGCTGTTTTTT. As protein: CASSQDRAYRGTGELFF.

The chain is built from TRBV7-9 and TRBJ2-1; 10 positions match TRBD2. The CDR3 totals 16 residues. V shed 3 bases and J 5 bases; nucleotides not matched to a gene: 7. Germline lookup yields CDR1 SEHNR and CDR2 FQNEAQ (reference sequence). The chain's CDR3 is CASSFLAGVVNNEQFF. The CDR3 nucleotides read TGTGCCAGCAGCTTCCTAGCGGGAGTGGTTAACAATGAGCAGTTCTTC.

The sample holds one count of this clone. One end of the junction fails to match germline, which may point to a read error. Here the CDR3 DNA reads TGTGCCGTCGGACAGAGTTACAATGAGCGGTTCTTC. This gives the protein CAVGQSYNERFF. The chain has TRBV6-1 and TRBJ2-1, with D perhaps TRBD1 (6 bases). CDR3 size: 12 residues. CDR1 is MNHNS and CDR2 is SASEGT in the germline V gene.

The chain has TRBV25-1 and TRBJ2-1; 11 bases are shared with TRBD1. From germline, CDR1 is MGHDK and CDR2 SYGVNS. The V and J ends lost 3 bases and 8 bases, in that order; junction bases with no gene match: 6. CDR3 length equals 15 residues. CDR3 loop: CASSDPRDRGDEQFF. The DNA of the CDR3 is TGTGCCAGCAGTGACCCCCGGGACAGGGGGGATGAGCAGTTCTTC.

The chain couples TRBV6-1 to TRBJ2-3, with 8 positions matching TRBD2. The CDR3 loop spans 15 amino acids. With V trimmed by 8 bases and J by 4 bases, 11 bases remained unmatched. From germline, CDR1 is MNHNS and CDR2 SASEGT. The CDR3 spells CASSRVEREPDTQYF. CDR3 sequence (DNA): TGTGCCAGCTCACGCGTGGAGCGGGAGCCAGATACGCAGTATTTT.

This clone was observed a few times. V and J are TRBV28 and TRBJ1-1, with no clear D. The V gene lost 7 bases and the J gene lost 10 bases, with 16 bases spanning the gap. The CDR3 contains 12 residues. CDR1 is MDHEN, CDR2 SYDVKM, per germline. The CDR3 nucleotides are TGTGCCAGCATTGGCGACACGACCGGAGCTTTCTTT. Translated: CASIGDTTGAFF.

The V gene is TRBV28, the J gene TRBJ1-2; D unresolved. Per the germline V gene, CDR1 is MDHEN and CDR2 is SYDVKM. Trimming removed 5 bases at V and 0 bases at J, with 19 bases between. The CDR3 spans 17 residues. CDR3 protein: CASSRSMGAHSNYGYTF. The CDR3 nucleotides are TGTGCCAGCAGTCGATCAATGGGAGCACACTCTAACTATGGCTACACCTTC.

This chain uses TRBV15 with TRBJ2-7; 8 nucleotides line up with TRBD1. Germline trimming cut 1 base from V and 7 bases from J; bases unmatched to any gene: 9. There are 15 residues in the CDR3. Germline V gene sequence: CDR1 LNHNV, CDR2 YYDKDF (reference sequence). The CDR3 sequence is CATSRGWTGLREQYF. Here the CDR3 DNA reads TGTGCCACCAGCAGAGGATGGACAGGGCTACGGGAGCAGTACTTC.

This sequence joins TRBV15 and TRBJ2-6; 7 nucleotides line up with TRBD2. V gave up 0 bases and J gave up 2 bases; unmatched junction bases: 4. The CDR3 extends over 17 amino acids. Germline V gene sequence: CDR1 LNHNV, CDR2 YYDKDF (reference sequence). CDR3 DNA sequence: TGTGCCACCAGCAGAGATCGTGCGGGGGCTGGGGCCAACGTCCTGACTTTC. Amino acid sequence: CATSRDRAGAGANVLTF. Full variable domain (rest looked up from reference TRBV15 and TRBJ2-6): DAMVIQNPRYQVTQFGKPVTLSCSQTLNHNVMYWYQQKSSQAPKLLFHYYDKDFNNEADTPDNFQSRRPNTSFCFLDIRSPGLGDTAMYLCATSRDRAGAGANVLTFGAGSRLTVL.

On this clone: A junction end diverges from the germline sequence, so it may reflect a read error. The V gene is TRBV7-7, the J gene TRBJ1-1, with no clear D. The germline CDR1 and CDR2 sequences are SSHAT and FNYEAQ (reference sequence). This CDR3 contains 13 residues. The chain's CDR3 is CASSPLGYTEAFF. The DNA for the CDR3 is TGTGCTAGCAGCCCTTTGGGGTACACTGAAGCTTTCTTT.

Comment on this clone: A read error may produce the germline difference seen at one junction end. The CDR3, as DNA: TGTGCCAGCAGCTCGACAGGGGGCTATAGCGAGCAGTACTTC. Its translation is CASSSTGGYSEQYF. The chain links TRBV4-1 to TRBJ2-7; 10 nucleotides line up with TRBD1. The CDR3 runs 14 residues. Per the germline V gene, CDR1 is MGHRA and CDR2 is YSYEKL.

The chain recombines TRBV6-8 with TRBJ2-7; tentatively, D is TRBD2 (5 bases). Germline-derived CDR1 and CDR2 are MNHGY and SAAAGT. Trimming shortened V by 9 bases and J by 2 bases, and 14 bases separated the two germline ends. The CDR3 loop spans 13 amino acids. The chain's CDR3 is CASRGQRTYEQYF. The DNA of the CDR3 is TGTGCCAGTAGAGGGCAGAGAACCTACGAGCAGTACTTC.

This clone was seen only a few times. The CDR3 sequence: CASSTHPVGINQPQHF. As DNA, the CDR3 is TGTGCCAGTAGTACGCACCCGGTGGGGATCAATCAGCCCCAGCATTTT. The chain employs TRBV19 and TRBJ1-5; D is uncertain. Per the germline V gene, CDR1 is LNHDA and CDR2 is SQIVND (reference sequence). V was clipped by 4 bases and J by 3 bases, with 16 bases between them. This CDR3 has 16 amino acids.

In its sample, this clone was seen once. V and J are TRBV5-6 and TRBJ1-4; 10 nucleotides align to TRBD1. V gave up 3 bases and J gave up 7 bases; unmatched junction bases: 6. CDR3 length equals 15 residues. The germline V gene has CDR1 SGHDT and CDR2 YYEEEE. CDR3 region: CASSSPGTGVEKLFF. The DNA of the CDR3 is TGTGCCAGCAGCTCCCCCGGGACAGGGGTTGAAAAACTGTTTTTT.

The chain is built from TRBV9 and TRBJ1-3, with D possibly matching TRBD1 (6 bases). Germline-derived CDR1 and CDR2 are SGDLS and YYNGEE. Trimming took off 1 base at V and 2 bases at J, with 10 bases between the two ends. The CDR3 consists of 15 residues. DNA of the CDR3: TGTGCCAGCAGCGTACAGGGGCTAGCTGGAAACACCATATATTTT. Residues: CASSVQGLAGNTIYF.

This clone was seen only a few times. The V and J genes are TRBV9 and TRBJ2-1, with 11 bases lining up with TRBD2. V was clipped by 3 bases and J by 6 bases; unmatched bases: 11. This CDR3 spans 17 amino acids. Germline CDR1 reads SGDLS; CDR2 reads YYNGEE. For the CDR3, the DNA is TGTGCCAGCAGCGGTGGGACTAGCGGAATTGACCGCAATGAGCAGTTCTTC. The encoded protein is CASSGGTSGIDRNEQFF.

The chain carries TRBV28 and TRBJ1-2; D possibly corresponds to TRBD1 (5 bases). Germline V gene data show CDR1 as MDHEN and CDR2 as SYDVKM. The V and J ends lost 6 bases and 4 bases respectively, with 9 bases between them. This CDR3 comprises 12 residues. CDR3 DNA sequence: TGTGCCAGCAGACGGGACTTCTATGGCTACACCTTC. Protein product: CASRRDFYGYTF.